This T cell receptor (beta chain) was recovered during a study of blood T cell dynamics during melanoma immunotherapy (dated by TCRdb to 2018 to 2020). As for the study more broadly: Patients had metastatic melanoma and received first-line pembrolizumab or nivolumab plus ipilimumab as standard of care in the United Kingdom. To find early correlates of response, peripheral T cell receptor repertoires were profiled in metastatic melanoma patients before and after one cycle of checkpoint inhibitor therapy. A training cohort was formed from consecutive patients, and a further independent group of patients from the same centre was pooled into an external validation set.

The CDR3 runs 16 amino acids, cysteine and phenylalanine included. The CDR3 DNA has 48 bases and is translated from base 1. Remarks on this clone: Its antigen is unknown. Per-base quality was not reported, and no clone a single base away is much larger than it.

For every cfDNA sample, a fixed 40 ng of plasma cell-free DNA was loaded. TCR beta CDR3 sequences were amplified from genomic DNA with the immunoSEQ TCRb Assay kit following manufacturer instructions. The KAPA Library Quantification Kit for Illumina platforms was used to quantify the pooled libraries by qPCR. Pooled libraries were sequenced on an Illumina NextSeq 500, clustered at about 0.55-1.2 pM. As for the original processing: TCR data were analyzed with immunoSEQ ANALYZER and the R LymphoSeq package. A rearrangement efficiency score was calculated as productive divided by the sum of productive and non-productive CDR3 sequences. Clonality was measured with the Gini coefficient and diversity with the Renyi index at alpha=1, and both measures were compared pairwise between timepoints within each patient. In LymphoSeq, clonal relatedness was computed with an edit distance of 3 and repertoire similarity was computed with the Bhattacharyya coefficient. Linear discriminant analysis on week-3 changes in clonality and diversity was built with the R MASS and caret packages to classify response. Here the immuneACCESS table is served through TCRdb, limited to in-frame sequences with V and J called. Missing clones are a known gap in these copies; in checked studies unresolved V genes cover under half, and the rest lacks a known reason. The D gene and trimming were derived from the DNA, and the V and J assignments and clone size from that table. The table for this sample records under 20 clones.

Here is what the overall study found, with its caveats: The relatively small sample size was recognized as a factor that could limit how well the results generalize. A rise in the change in cfDNA rearrangement efficiency score from T0 to W3 was seen in patients achieving disease control but not in progressors, suggesting increased peripheral T cell turnover. The study could not determine whether the T cell clones driving repertoire changes were melanoma-specific or reflected general immune activation.

What this sample's time point label stands for: pre-treatment baseline. Blood samples were collected before treatment (T0) and at week 3 (W3), after the first cycle of checkpoint blockade. Except for a couple of patients with rapid clinical progression, response was assessed 12 weeks after the first infusion by RECIST 1.1; disease control meant complete response, partial response or stable disease. Patients with prior systemic cancer treatment, concomitant immunosuppressant therapy or synchronous other active malignancies were excluded. TCR beta was sequenced in both bulk PBMC and plasma cell-free DNA in order to track circulating cells as well as T cell turnover.

The specimen comprised cell-free DNA from blood, sampled from a patient treated with checkpoint blockade. The cell subset or site tag for this specimen amounts to: plasma cell-free DNA. The V gene is TRBV21-1 and the J gene is TRBJ1-5; the tabulated D call, TRBD1, remains unverified against the DNA. TRBV21-1 constitutes a pseudogene. The receptor's source is a human donor with melanoma. The bases are TGTGCCAGCAGCGGTACATTACATTGGCATCATCAGCCCCAGCATTTT. Its amino acids are CASSGTLHWHHQPQHF.